One and the same sample provided the 28 T cell receptor beta chains below, sequenced in a study of CD8+ T cells in alopecia areata (dated by TCRdb to 2016 to 2018). The library was produced with the immunoSEQ multiplex PCR assay. For TCR sequencing, RNA was extracted from every sample and reverse transcribed into cDNA to serve as template. TCRdb took over this immuneACCESS table, retaining in-frame rearrangements with V and J assigned. Such tables are incomplete; in checked studies, under half of the missing clones stem from an unresolved V gene, and the remainder is unexplained. The sample table lists about 200,000 clones, about 61% of them with a count of one. The top ten clones comprise about 5.3% of the sample. The source material was CD8+ T cells sorted from blood. These receptors were obtained from a human donor in good health.

The V call is TRBV5-1, the J call TRBJ2-7, with D uncertain. V shed 5 bases and J shed 3 bases, with 9 bases lying between them. This CDR3 comprises 12 residues. Germline V CDR1 and CDR2: SGHRS, YFSETQ. The CDR3 DNA reads TGCGCCAGCAGAGACACCTACTACGAGCAGTACTTC. It translates to CASRDTYYEQYF.

The chain recombines TRBV15 with TRBJ2-7; D is undetermined. Germline V CDR1 and CDR2: LNHNV, YYDKDF (reference sequence). The CDR3 runs to 16 residues. V dropped 4 bases and J dropped 0 bases, with 16 bases sitting between them. In DNA, the CDR3 is TGTGCCACCAGCACCTCCTTCAGCTTAAGCTCCTACGAGCAGTACTTC. Translating it yields CATSTSFSLSSYEQYF.

The chain joins TRBV4-1 to TRBJ2-3, with TRBD2 matching over 11 bases. V lost 4 bases to trimming and J lost 2 bases; unmatched junction nucleotides: 2. The CDR3 is 15 residues long. CDR1 is MGHRA and CDR2 is YSYEKL in the germline V gene. The CDR3 region is CASSLAGGATDTQYF. The CDR3 coding sequence is TGCGCCAGCAGCCTAGCGGGGGGGGCCACAGATACGCAGTATTTT.

This rearrangement joins TRBV29-1 to TRBJ2-2, with D perhaps matching TRBD2 (5 bases). The CDR3 is 14 residues long. The V gene's germline CDR1 is SQVTM and CDR2 ANQGSEA. The V and J ends lost 3 bases and 4 bases respectively, with 12 bases between them. CDR3 amino acids: CSVDAGVGTGELFF. DNA of the CDR3: TGCAGCGTTGATGCCGGGGTAGGCACCGGGGAGCTGTTTTTT.

The chain has TRBV5-6 and TRBJ1-2; no definite D call. Germline CDR1 is SGHDT and CDR2 is YYEEEE. V lost 0 bases and J lost 2, with 8 bases in between. This CDR3 has 14 amino acids. The CDR3 loop reads CASSLEGGNYGYTF. The CDR3 DNA follows: TGTGCCAGCAGCTTGGAAGGCGGAAACTATGGCTACACCTTC.

The table lists this clone with a few counts. The genes are TRBV29-1 and TRBJ2-7; weak D call: TRBD1 (5 bases). Looked up from germline, CDR1 is SQVTM and CDR2 is ANQGSEA. V was clipped by 4 bases and J by 3 bases, with 7 bases between them. The CDR3 contains 11 residues. CDR3 DNA: TGCAGCGTTGCCAGGGACTACGAGCAGTACTTC. It is translated as CSVARDYEQYF.

The chain uses TRBV30 and TRBJ2-1; 10 bases line up with TRBD2. Germline assignment: CDR1 GTSNPN and CDR2 SVGIG (reference sequence). The CDR3 contains 14 residues. Unmatched junction bases numbered 3, after V lost 5 bases and J lost 2 bases. The CDR3 loop is CAWEGLAPYNEQFF. CDR3 coding DNA: TGTGCCTGGGAGGGACTAGCGCCCTACAATGAGCAGTTCTTC.

The rearrangement links TRBV5-6 to TRBJ2-7; no reliable D call. With 2 bases removed from V and 5 bases from J, the gap between germline ends came to 5 bases. This CDR3 spans 11 amino acids. CDR1 and CDR2 (germline): SGHDT, YYEEEE. The CDR3 spells CASSFNHEQYF. The CDR3 bases are TGTGCCAGCAGCTTCAATCACGAGCAGTACTTC.

This clone was counted only a few times. The chain is built from TRBV27 and TRBJ1-3; no clear D. This CDR3 contains 14 residues. From germline, CDR1 is MNHEY and CDR2 SMNVEV (reference sequence). V shed 11 bases and J shed 0 bases, with 14 bases lying between them. The CDR3 DNA follows: TGTGCCCCTCCGGTCTCAAACTCTGGAAACACCATATATTTT. This gives the protein CAPPVSNSGNTIYF.

This chain connects TRBV4-1 to TRBJ2-1; 9 bases are shared with TRBD2. The V segment lost 1 base and the J segment 15 bases; nucleotides outside the gene matches: 7. Germline CDR1 is MGHRA and CDR2 is YSYEKL. This CDR3 has 13 amino acids. The CDR3 here is CASSQGGAGGPFF. Here the CDR3 DNA reads TGCGCCAGCAGCCAAGGAGGGGCGGGGGGGCCGTTCTTC.

V is TRBV2 and J is TRBJ1-2, with D unresolved. Trimming left V 2 bases short and J 5 bases short, with 21 bases between. The CDR3 totals 17 residues. Germline V gene sequence: CDR1 SNHLY, CDR2 FYNNEI. CDR3 amino acids: CASSESLDDRRSYGYTF. CDR3 coding DNA: TGTGCCAGCAGTGAATCCTTAGACGACCGGCGATCATATGGCTACACCTTC.

The chain is built from TRBV27 and TRBJ1-1; no firm D call. V dropped 2 bases and J dropped 2 bases, with 9 bases sitting between them. The CDR3 has 14 residues. Germline-derived CDR1 and CDR2 are MNHEY and SMNVEV (reference sequence). The CDR3 sequence is CASSLVAGNTEAFF. In nucleotides, the CDR3 is TGTGCCAGCAGTTTAGTGGCGGGTAACACTGAAGCTTTCTTT.

The gene calls are TRBV27 and TRBJ1-4; D may be TRBD1 (5 bases). There are 14 residues in the CDR3. Germline V gene sequence: CDR1 MNHEY, CDR2 SMNVEV (reference sequence). Trimming took 2 bases from V and 6 from J, leaving 10 bases between them. CDR3 coding DNA: TGTGCCAGCAGTTTAGCAGGGCTAGATGAAAAACTGTTTTTT. This codes for CASSLAGLDEKLFF.

The genes are TRBV27 and TRBJ2-7; D is unresolved. The germline V and J ends were trimmed by 5 bases and 7 bases, with 12 bases remaining between them. The CDR3 has 12 amino acids. Germline-derived CDR1 and CDR2 are MNHEY and SMNVEV (reference sequence). The CDR3 sequence is CASSNLGWEQYF. The DNA of the CDR3 is TGTGCCAGCAGTAACCTCGGCTGGGAGCAGTACTTC.

V and J are TRBV15 and TRBJ2-5; D gene ambiguous. Germline V lookup: CDR1 LNHNV, CDR2 YYDKDF (reference sequence). The CDR3 extends over 14 amino acids. Trimming stripped 4 bases from V and 4 bases from J, with 13 bases between. The CDR3 protein is CATSTWTGSETQYF. The DNA for the CDR3 is TGTGCCACCAGCACTTGGACGGGCTCAGAGACCCAGTACTTC. Together with reference TRBV15 and TRBJ2-5, the CDR3 gives the full variable domain: DAMVIQNPRYQVTQFGKPVTLSCSQTLNHNVMYWYQQKSSQAPKLLFHYYDKDFNNEADTPDNFQSRRPNTSFCFLDIRSPGLGDTAMYLCATSTWTGSETQYFGPGTRLLVL.

This sequence joins TRBV10-2 and TRBJ2-5, with D unresolved. Trimming left V 0 bases short and J 4 bases short, with 12 bases between. Germline CDR1 WSHSY, CDR2 SAAADI. The CDR3 covers 15 residues. The CDR3 coding sequence is TGCGCCAGCAGTGAGTCTTCCGGAAGAGGAGAGACCCAGTACTTC. This translates into CASSESSGRGETQYF.

The chain couples TRBV27 to TRBJ2-5; maybe TRBD2 (5 bases). V was trimmed by 2 bases and J by 5 bases, leaving 9 bases between them. Germline V CDR1 and CDR2: MNHEY, SMNVEV (reference sequence). The CDR3 is 13 residues long. CDR3 protein: CASSLGSVETQYF. CDR3 bases: TGTGCCAGCAGTTTAGGTAGCGTGGAGACCCAGTACTTC.

The table lists this clone with a few counts. A junction boundary mismatches the germline segment, possibly from a read error. The chain recombines TRBV13 with TRBJ1-1; D gene unclear. The CDR3 is made up of 14 amino acids. The germline V gene encodes CDR1 PRHDT and CDR2 FYEKMQ (reference sequence). The CDR3 loop is CASSEVNLNTEAFF. The CDR3, as DNA: TGCGCCAGCAGTGAGGTGAATCTAAACACTGAAGCTTTCTTT.

This clone was observed once. The chain carries TRBV27 and TRBJ1-1; D remains unclear. The CDR3 consists of 15 residues. V lost 8 bases and J lost 0, with 16 bases in between. Per the germline V gene, CDR1 is MNHEY and CDR2 is SMNVEV (reference sequence). The DNA of the CDR3 is TGTGCCAGCGCGGTCGCCGCACTTATGAACACTGAAGCTTTCTTT. Its translation is CASAVAALMNTEAFF.

This clone was observed a few times. The V gene is TRBV7-9, the J gene TRBJ2-2; 7 nucleotides agree with TRBD2. V shed 0 bases and J 3 bases; nucleotides not matched to a gene: 4. Germline CDR1 is SEHNR and CDR2 is FQNEAQ (reference sequence). The CDR3 is 16 amino acids. CDR3 in amino acids: CASSLAPGRDTGELFF. In nucleotides, the CDR3 is TGTGCCAGCAGCTTAGCCCCAGGGAGGGACACCGGGGAGCTGTTTTTT.

The V gene is TRBV11-1, the J gene TRBJ2-1; the match to TRBD2 covers 10 bases. The CDR3 spans 16 residues. V lost 1 base to trimming and J lost 9 bases; unmatched junction nucleotides: 9. CDR1 SGHAT and CDR2 FQDESV come from the germline V gene (reference sequence). The CDR3 nucleotides are TGTGCCAGCAGCTTAGACCGGGCTAGCGGGGGCAGTGAGCAGTTCTTC. It is translated as CASSLDRASGGSEQFF.

This chain links TRBV29-1 with TRBJ2-7; no reliable D call. The J call may be incorrect, as the DNA end agrees better with TRBJ2-5. The CDR3 has 12 residues. Germline CDR1 SQVTM, CDR2 ANQGSEA. The CDR3 loop is CSVEVDAETQYF. Here the CDR3 DNA reads TGCAGCGTTGAAGTGGACGCAGAGACCCAGTACTTC.

The chain joins TRBV25-1 to TRBJ2-5; D unresolved. CDR3 size: 12 residues. The V gene's germline CDR1 is MGHDK and CDR2 SYGVNS. Deletions cut 3 bases from V and 2 bases from J, with 4 bases between. CDR3 in amino acids: CASSDQQETQYF. CDR3 bases: TGTGCCAGCAGTGATCAGCAAGAGACCCAGTACTTC. Full variable domain (outside the CDR3, taken from reference TRBV25-1 and TRBJ2-5): EADIYQTPRYLVIGTGKKITLECSQTMGHDKMYWYQQDPGMELHLIHYSYGVNSTEKGDLSSESTVSRIRTEHFPLTLESARPSHTSQYLCASSDQQETQYFGPGTRLLVL.

The chain recombines TRBV6-5 with TRBJ1-2; D unresolved. The CDR3 runs to 13 residues. Trimming stripped 2 bases from V and 5 bases from J, with 9 bases between. CDR1 and CDR2 from the germline V gene are MNHEY and SVGAGI. The CDR3 nucleotides read TGTGCCAGCAGTTACGCAGCCTCTTATGGCTACACCTTC. It yields the protein CASSYAASYGYTF.

This clone has only a few counts. The V and J genes are TRBV29-1 and TRBJ2-1, with D maybe TRBD2 (6 bases). The CDR3 is 16 residues long. The V gene lost 0 bases and the J gene lost 0 bases, with 12 bases spanning the gap. Germline CDR1 and CDR2: SQVTM and ANQGSEA. CDR3 protein: CSVEEGGPSSYNEQFF. CDR3 nucleotide sequence: TGCAGCGTTGAAGAGGGGGGTCCTAGCTCCTACAATGAGCAGTTCTTC.

V gene TRBV29-1 combines with J gene TRBJ2-5; TRBD1 aligns across 9 bases. The J call is uncertain, as TRBJ2-7 better fits the DNA end. In germline, CDR1 is SQVTM, CDR2 ANQGSEA. This CDR3 has 14 residues. The CDR3 bases are TGCAGCGTTGATCCGGGACAGGGTAGCGGCGAGCAGTACTTC. It codes for CSVDPGQGSGEQYF.

This clone turned up a few times. This sample also contains other DNA sequences that code for the same CDR3. The chain couples TRBV4-1 to TRBJ1-1; D gene uncertain. Germline lookup yields CDR1 MGHRA and CDR2 YSYEKL. Trimming left V 3 bases short and J 4 bases short, with 9 bases between. The CDR3 loop spans 13 amino acids. In DNA, the CDR3 is TGCGCCAGCAGCCAGGGGATGGGCACTGAAGCTTTCTTT. It yields the protein CASSQGMGTEAFF.

The chain is built from TRBV7-9 and TRBJ1-2; no firm D call. Germline V gene data show CDR1 as SEHNR and CDR2 as FQNEAQ (reference sequence). The CDR3 covers 13 residues. Trimming shortened V by 5 bases and J by 4 bases, and 11 bases separated the two germline ends. The CDR3 DNA sequence: TGTGCCAGCAGCCCAGTCGAGACCTATGGCTACACCTTC. It is translated as CASSPVETYGYTF.